The subject of this entry is one T cell receptor (beta chain). The antigen is unknown. These data belong to a study of blood T cells in healthy people across ages. Notes on the study in general: The authors considered diversity estimates from one million T cells to be underestimates.

Combining a sample-barcoded 5' primer with a J-beta primer mix, a second PCR ran for roughly 7 to 11 cycles. TCRdb reanalysed the 5' RACE reads using MiXCR and keeps one entry per CDR3 protein. The sample includes around 1,500,000 distinct CDR3 sequences, over 25% seen only once; the top ten take 7.7%. Per germline, CDR1 GTSNPN and CDR2 SVGIG (reference sequence). CDR3 size: 14 residues. V lost 5 bases, J lost 7 bases, and 15 bases lay in between. The rearrangement links TRBV30 to TRBJ1-6, with D hard to call. What was sequenced was blood. The source is a woman aged 25-40 years in good health. The CDR3 DNA reads TGTGCCTGGGGGCGTCCGGCCCGAAATTCACCCCTCCACTTT. Protein sequence: CAWGRPARNSPLHF.